This TCR beta chain comes out of a study of cytomegalovirus exposure and HLA in healthy donors. Researchers ran the PCR with 60 Vbeta and 13 Jbeta primers. Sequencing used immunoSEQ multiplex PCR; TCRdb keeps in-frame clones, though not all of them. This sample has more than 150,000 clones, with 75% to 85% found just once. Trimming removed 3 bases from V and 3 bases from J; junction bases left unmatched: 5. Germline loops: CDR1 SGDLS, CDR2 YYNGEE. The length of the CDR3 is 15 residues. The TCR sequence derives from a girl aged 2-10 years in good health and CMV-seropositive. This chain joins TRBV9 and TRBJ2-2; TRBD1 matches 7 bases. Specimen: PBMCs. CDR3: CASSGDRADTGELFF. Here the CDR3 DNA reads TGTGCCAGCAGCGGCGACAGGGCGGACACCGGGGAGCTGTTTTTT.